Listed below are T cell receptor beta chains from one sample, sequenced in a study of shared T cell receptors in the human thymus. Only in-frame clones appear in the TCRdb table, and some are missing; sequencing was by immunoSEQ multiplex PCR. The repertoire holds roughly 660,000 clones, 85% to 90% seen once, with 0.01% in the top ten. The sample also formed part of further work on human thymus T cells.

The sample taken for sequencing was thymocytes. These receptor sequences come from a boy under two years old with a congenital heart defect. Both conserved end residues are part of each CDR3. Fields, in order: CDR3 protein, CDR3 DNA, J gene, D gene, V gene, clone size. A D gene is named only where the DNA matches it firmly. A clone size is listed for some rows: how often the clone was seen (once, few, many), or a class if it is expanded.

CDR3: CASSLETSGEETQYF
DNA: TGTGCCAGCAGTTTGGAGACTAGCGGCGAAGAGACCCAGTACTTC
J: TRBJ2-5
D: TRBD2
V: TRBV28
size: -

CDR3: CASSADRASEQYF
DNA: TGTGCCAGCAGCGCTGACAGGGCATCCGAGCAGTACTTC
J: TRBJ2-7
D: TRBD1
V: TRBV25-1
size: -

CDR3: CASSTSVDNEQFF
DNA: TGTGCCAGTAGCACCAGTGTTGACAATGAGCAGTTCTTC
J: TRBJ2-1
D: -
V: TRBV19
size: -

CDR3: CASSVGGGGRVYGYTF
DNA: TGTGCCAGCTCAGTTGGAGGGGGGGGGCGCGTCTATGGCTACACCTTC
J: TRBJ1-2
D: -
V: TRBV27
size: -

CDR3: CASSPPTRGNTDTQYF
DNA: TGTGCCAGCTCACCACCGACACGGGGAAACACAGATACGCAGTATTTT
J: TRBJ2-3
D: -
V: TRBV18
size: -

CDR3: CASSFSSGRARRRTDTQYF
DNA: TGTGCCAGCAGCTTTTCTAGCGGGAGGGCGAGGAGACGAACAGATACGCAGTATTTT
J: TRBJ2-3
D: TRBD2
V: TRBV5-6
size: -

CDR3: CASSLEGRGPANTNNEQYF
DNA: TGTGCCAGCAGCTTAGAGGGCAGGGGGCCCGCCAACACAAACAACGAGCAGTACTTC
J: TRBJ2-7
D: TRBD1
V: TRBV7-8
size: -

CDR3: CASSLLPGLAGGGTGELFF
DNA: TGTGCCAGCAGTTTATTACCGGGACTAGCGGGAGGAGGTACCGGGGAGCTGTTTTTT
J: TRBJ2-2
D: TRBD2
V: TRBV27
size: -

CDR3: CASTGTGPYEQYF
DNA: TGTGCCAGCACAGGGACTGGCCCCTACGAGCAGTACTTC
J: TRBJ2-7
D: -
V: TRBV7-2
size: -

CDR3: CAINSGSSYNEQFF
DNA: TGTGCCATCAATAGCGGGAGCTCCTACAATGAGCAGTTCTTC
J: TRBJ2-1
D: TRBD2
V: TRBV10-3
size: -

CDR3: CASSDGGSTGYEQYF
DNA: TGTGCCAGCAGTGATGGTGGCTCCACGGGCTACGAGCAGTACTTC
J: TRBJ2-7
D: -
V: TRBV2
size: -

CDR3: CASSLNSSGRDEQFF
DNA: TGTGCCAGCAGCTTAAATTCTAGCGGGAGGGATGAGCAGTTCTTC
J: TRBJ2-1
D: TRBD2
V: TRBV7-9
size: few

CDR3: CASSPLTSGSTDTQYF
DNA: TGTGCCAGCTCACCACTTACTAGCGGGAGCACAGATACGCAGTATTTT
J: TRBJ2-3
D: TRBD2
V: TRBV18
size: -

CDR3: CASRWTGLTEAFF
DNA: TGTGCCAGCAGATGGACAGGGCTCACTGAAGCTTTCTTT
J: TRBJ1-1
D: TRBD1
V: TRBV6-5
size: -

CDR3: CASSLLAGGVPSGANVLTF
DNA: TGTGCCAGCAGCTTGCTAGCGGGAGGGGTTCCCTCTGGGGCCAACGTCCTGACTTTC
J: TRBJ2-6
D: TRBD2
V: TRBV5-6
size: -

CDR3: CASSGRGGRWGANVLTF
DNA: TGTGCCAGCAGCGGCCGCGGGGGGCGATGGGGGGCCAACGTCCTGACTTTC
J: TRBJ2-6
D: TRBD2
V: TRBV7-8
size: -

CDR3: CAWSCQGYYEQYF
DNA: TGTGCCTGGAGCTGTCAGGGATACTACGAGCAGTACTTC
J: TRBJ2-7
D: -
V: TRBV30
size: -

CDR3: CASSLAGYNEQFF
DNA: TGTGCCAGCAGTTTAGCCGGCTACAATGAGCAGTTCTTC
J: TRBJ2-1
D: -
V: TRBV28
size: -

CDR3: CASSQHKRQGDYNEQFF
DNA: TGTGCCAGCAGCCAACATAAAAGACAGGGAGACTACAATGAGCAGTTCTTC
J: TRBJ2-1
D: TRBD1
V: TRBV7-9
size: -

CDR3: CASSSGDRRNYGYTF
DNA: TGCGCCAGCAGCTCAGGGGACCGGCGGAACTATGGCTACACCTTC
J: TRBJ1-2
D: -
V: TRBV5-1
size: -

CDR3: CGSRKETQYF
DNA: TGCGGGTCCCGTAAAGAGACCCAGTACTTC
J: TRBJ2-5
D: -
V: TRBV7-7
size: -

CDR3: CASSVATGEGSLYNEQFF
DNA: TGTGCCAGCAGCGTAGCTACGGGGGAAGGATCCCTCTACAATGAGCAGTTCTTC
J: TRBJ2-1
D: -
V: TRBV9
size: -

CDR3: CASSPQGVAGQWEQYF
DNA: TGTGCCAGTAGTCCGCAAGGGGTAGCGGGCCAATGGGAGCAGTACTTC
J: TRBJ2-7
D: TRBD2
V: TRBV19
size: -

CDR3: CASRAPLAEPYNEQFF
DNA: TGTGCCAGCAGGGCCCCTCTAGCGGAGCCCTACAATGAGCAGTTCTTC
J: TRBJ2-1
D: TRBD2
V: TRBV2
size: -

CDR3: CAISWTLAGERDTQYF
DNA: TGTGCCATCAGTTGGACACTAGCGGGAGAGAGAGATACGCAGTATTTT
J: TRBJ2-3
D: TRBD2
V: TRBV10-3
size: -

CDR3: CSVVYRTGLSSAKNIQYF
DNA: TGCAGCGTCGTATACAGGACAGGGTTGTCCTCGGCCAAAAACATTCAGTACTTC
J: TRBJ2-4
D: TRBD1
V: TRBV29-1
size: -

CDR3: CAWTLGQDYGYTF
DNA: TGTGCCTGGACCCTAGGACAGGACTATGGCTACACCTTC
J: TRBJ1-2
D: TRBD1
V: TRBV30
size: -

CDR3: CASSQVAGVDTDTQYF
DNA: TGTGCCAGCAGCCAAGTAGCGGGAGTCGACACAGATACGCAGTATTTT
J: TRBJ2-3
D: TRBD2
V: TRBV4-2
size: -

CDR3: CASSPAGTSGIEQFF
DNA: TGTGCCAGCAGCCCGGCCGGGACTAGCGGGATCGAGCAGTTCTTC
J: TRBJ2-1
D: TRBD2
V: TRBV7-2
size: -

CDR3: CAARLAGVQETQYF
DNA: TGTGCCGCTAGACTAGCGGGAGTTCAAGAGACCCAGTACTTC
J: TRBJ2-5
D: TRBD2
V: TRBV7-2
size: -

CDR3: CASSPPDRDFYNQPQHF
DNA: TGTGCCAGCAGCCCCCCTGACAGGGATTTTTACAATCAGCCCCAGCATTTT
J: TRBJ1-5
D: TRBD1
V: TRBV28
size: -

CDR3: CSVQKTGTGIGTDTQYF
DNA: TGCAGCGTCCAAAAAACCGGGACAGGGATAGGCACAGATACGCAGTATTTT
J: TRBJ2-3
D: TRBD1
V: TRBV29-1
size: -

CDR3: CASSLDRRGPVF
DNA: TGTGCCAGCAGCTTAGATCGGCGGGGGCCGGTTTTC
J: TRBJ1-2
D: -
V: TRBV7-8
size: -

CDR3: CASSQGGTLQETQYF
DNA: TGTGCCAGCAGCCAAGGCGGGACTCTTCAAGAGACCCAGTACTTC
J: TRBJ2-5
D: -
V: TRBV14
size: few

CDR3: CASGPDRSHHSYGYTF
DNA: TGTGCTAGTGGCCCGGACAGGTCACATCACAGCTATGGCTACACCTTC
J: TRBJ1-2
D: TRBD1
V: TRBV12-5
size: -

CDR3: CASSKTSGTYEQYF
DNA: TGTGCCAGCAGTAAGACTAGCGGAACCTACGAGCAGTACTTC
J: TRBJ2-7
D: TRBD2
V: TRBV7-9
size: -

CDR3: CASSQMGREQYF
DNA: TGTGCCAGCAGCCAGATGGGGCGGGAGCAGTACTTC
J: TRBJ2-7
D: -
V: TRBV4-2
size: -

CDR3: CASSISGSTYNEQFF
DNA: TGCGCCAGCAGCATCAGCGGGAGTACCTACAATGAGCAGTTCTTC
J: TRBJ2-1
D: TRBD2
V: TRBV5-1
size: -

CDR3: CASSQDLRGIKPQHF
DNA: TGCGCCAGCAGCCAAGATCTCCGGGGTATCAAGCCCCAGCATTTT
J: TRBJ1-5
D: -
V: TRBV4-3
size: -